A selection of T cell receptor beta chains follows, all from one sample in a study of cytomegalovirus exposure and HLA in healthy donors. TCRdb keeps only in-frame clones here, not all; method: immunoSEQ multiplex PCR. Of about 120,000 clones in the sample, around 89% were seen once. The sample was PBMCs. The receptors stem from a woman aged 25 to 39 in good health and CMV-seropositive. The CDR3 runs from the conserved cysteine through the conserved F or W. A D gene is named only where the DNA matches it firmly. Clone size, where shown, is once, few, many, or a class for clones that have expanded.

>TRBJ2-2|NA|NA|TRBV14
CASSQMAGPTGELFF
TGTGCCAGCAGCCAAATGGCAGGGCCCACCGGGGAGCTGTTTTTT
>TRBJ2-5|NA|NA|TRBV18
CASSPLGGTQYF
TGTGCCAGCTCACCGCTAGGGGGGACCCAGTACTTC
>TRBJ2-1|NA|TRBD2|TRBV7-2
CASSFTGTKNHNEQFF
TGTGCCAGCAGCTTCACCGGGACTAAAAACCACAATGAGCAGTTCTTC
>TRBJ1-2|NA|TRBD1|TRBV2
CASRRQGSYGYTF
TGTGCCAGCAGAAGACAGGGATCTTATGGCTACACCTTC
>TRBJ2-2|once|TRBD1|TRBV30
CAWSIGQGSGELFF
TGTGCCTGGAGTATAGGACAGGGTAGCGGGGAGCTGTTTTTT
>TRBJ1-3|NA|NA|TRBV7-9
CASSPQVPSGNTIYF
TGTGCCAGCAGCCCCCAGGTACCCTCTGGAAACACCATATATTTT
>TRBJ1-4|NA|TRBD1|TRBV10-1
CASSDRGIGQGDEKLFF
TGCGCCAGCAGTGACCGGGGCATAGGACAGGGGGATGAAAAACTGTTTTTT
>TRBJ1-3|NA|TRBD1|TRBV28
CASSLDQGAGNTIYF
TGTGCCAGCAGTTTAGACCAGGGGGCCGGAAACACCATATATTTT
>TRBJ1-6|NA|NA|TRBV6-6
CASSYSGRANSPLHF
TGTGCCAGCAGTTACTCGGGCAGAGCAAATTCACCCCTCCACTTT
>TRBJ2-7|NA|NA|TRBV10-3
CAIRDTSYEQYF
TGTGCCATCAGGGACACCTCCTACGAGCAGTACTTC
>TRBJ2-7|once|TRBD1|TRBV19
CASSISLQGEYEQYF
TGTGCCAGTAGTATTAGTCTACAGGGGGAGTACGAGCAGTACTTC
>TRBJ1-2|NA|NA|TRBV30
CAWDLGSPYGYTF
TGTGCCTGGGACCTGGGCAGTCCCTATGGCTACACCTTC
>TRBJ2-5|NA|NA|TRBV27
CASGTGGAQETQYF
TGTGCCAGCGGAACAGGGGGGGCTCAAGAGACCCAGTACTTC
>TRBJ2-3|NA|TRBD1|TRBV29-1
CSVSGTGQDTQYF
TGCAGCGTGTCCGGGACAGGGCAAGATACGCAGTATTTT
>TRBJ2-7|NA|TRBD2|TRBV6-6
CASSHVAGGSYEQYF
TGTGCCAGCAGTCATGTAGCGGGAGGGAGCTACGAGCAGTACTTC
>TRBJ2-7|NA|NA|TRBV6-6
CASSKTGIPYEQYF
TGTGCCTCTTCGAAAACAGGGATCCCCTACGAGCAGTACTTC
>TRBJ2-5|NA|NA|TRBV7-7
CASSSRTGGGETQYF
TGTGCTAGCAGCTCCCGGACAGGCGGGGGGGAGACCCAGTACTTC
>TRBJ2-6|NA|TRBD1|TRBV6-5
CASRHDRAGANVLTF
TGTGCCAGCAGGCACGACAGGGCTGGGGCCAACGTCCTGACTTTC
>TRBJ2-1|once|TRBD1|TRBV6-5
CASSPDRGFGEQFF
TGTGCCAGCAGCCCCGACAGGGGATTCGGTGAGCAGTTCTTC
>TRBJ1-1|NA|TRBD1|TRBV29-1
CSVGQGAAEAFF
TGCAGCGTTGGGCAGGGGGCTGCGGAAGCTTTCTTT
>TRBJ2-1|NA|NA|TRBV2
CASSEVASPYNEQFF
TGTGCCAGCAGTGAAGTGGCCTCCCCATACAATGAGCAGTTCTTC
>TRBJ1-2|once|TRBD1|TRBV18
CASSASGGVGYTF
TGTGCCAGCTCCGCCTCAGGGGGCGTAGGCTACACCTTC
>TRBJ2-7|NA|NA|TRBV27
CASSPTMFGSYEQYF
TGTGCCAGCAGTCCGACAATGTTTGGTTCTTACGAGCAGTACTTC
>TRBJ1-4|NA|TRBD1|TRBV7-6
CASSSTGTANEKLFF
TGTGCCAGCAGCTCGACCGGGACAGCAAATGAAAAACTGTTTTTT
>TRBJ2-7|NA|NA|TRBV5-1
CASSFTGDEQYF
TGCGCCAGCAGCTTTACGGGAGACGAGCAGTACTTC
>TRBJ2-5|NA|TRBD1|TRBV29-1
CSGVTGGRGETQYF
TGCAGCGGGGTAACAGGGGGCAGGGGAGAGACCCAGTACTTC
>TRBJ1-2|NA|TRBD1|TRBV6-1
CASSVPGGFLDYGYTF
TGTGCCAGCAGTGTACCAGGGGGGTTCCTTGACTATGGCTACACCTTC
>TRBJ1-1|NA|NA|TRBV29-1
CSVRRNTEAFF
TGCAGCGTTAGGAGGAACACTGAAGCTTTCTTT
>TRBJ1-1|NA|NA|TRBV4-3
CASSQDAMLNTEAFF
TGCGCCAGCAGCCAAGATGCTATGCTGAACACTGAAGCTTTCTTT
>TRBJ2-4|NA|TRBD2|TRBV30
CAWSPSGTSPAKNIQYF
TGTGCCTGGAGTCCATCCGGGACTAGTCCAGCCAAAAACATTCAGTACTTC
>TRBJ2-1|NA|TRBD2|TRBV7-9
CASSSRLAGGPEVLNEQFF
TGTGCCAGCAGCTCTCGACTAGCGGGAGGGCCGGAAGTGTTGAATGAGCAGTTCTTC
>TRBJ1-4|NA|NA|TRBV5-4
CASSLEREEKLFF
TGTGCCAGCAGCTTGGAGAGGGAGGAAAAACTGTTTTTT
>TRBJ2-1|few|NA|TRBV4-2
CASSQPNTVNEQFF
TGTGCCAGCAGCCAACCGAACACCGTCAATGAGCAGTTCTTC
>TRBJ2-5|NA|NA|TRBV27
CASSLRGETQYF
TGTGCCAGCAGTTTAAGAGGGGAGACCCAGTACTTC
>TRBJ2-7|NA|TRBD2|TRBV19
CASSRRAGVPNYEQYF
TGTGCCAGTAGTCGGCGAGCGGGAGTCCCCAACTACGAGCAGTACTTC
>TRBJ1-1|NA|NA|TRBV29-1
CSVVGVQGQTAFF
TGCAGCGTTGTAGGAGTCCAGGGTCAGACGGCTTTCTTT
>TRBJ2-5|once|NA|TRBV6-1
CASSHGLLMEETQYF
TGTGCCAGCAGCCATGGTTTACTAATGGAAGAGACCCAGTACTTC
>TRBJ2-3|NA|TRBD2|TRBV5-1
CASSLEGGGDTQYF
TGCGCCAGCAGCTTGGAAGGCGGGGGAGATACGCAGTATTTT
>TRBJ2-6|NA|TRBD1|TRBV7-3
CASSLTGTVNSGANVLTF
TGTGCCAGCAGCCTAACGGGGACAGTCAACTCTGGGGCCAACGTCCTGACTTTC
>TRBJ1-5|NA|NA|TRBV6-4
CASPRGTQIGSQPQHF
TGTGCCAGCCCCCGGGGGACCCAAATAGGAAGTCAGCCCCAGCATTTT
>TRBJ2-1|NA|NA|TRBV5-1
CASSFTQGWSSYNEQFF
TGCGCCAGCAGCTTCACTCAAGGTTGGAGCTCCTACAATGAGCAGTTCTTC
>TRBJ2-1|NA|TRBD2|TRBV4-1
CASSPFPGLQDNEQFF
TGCGCCAGCAGCCCCTTTCCGGGACTACAAGACAATGAGCAGTTCTTC
>TRBJ2-7|NA|NA|TRBV30
CAWRSLDLGEQYF
TGTGCCTGGAGATCACTAGACCTAGGCGAGCAGTACTTC
>TRBJ1-3|NA|NA|TRBV2
CASSRTVNSGNTIYF
TGTGCCAGCAGTAGGACTGTCAACTCTGGAAACACCATATATTTT
>TRBJ1-1|NA|TRBD1|TRBV29-1
CSVSEGATTEAFF
TGCAGCGTTTCGGAGGGGGCGACCACTGAAGCTTTCTTT
>TRBJ1-3|NA|NA|TRBV13
CASSLESGSGNTIYF
TGTGCCAGCAGCTTAGAGTCAGGGTCTGGAAACACCATATATTTT
>TRBJ1-1|NA|NA|TRBV6-6
CASSFPAGTEAFF
TGTGCCAGCAGTTTCCCAGCGGGGACTGAAGCTTTCTTT
>TRBJ2-5|NA|NA|TRBV2
CASRPRTAQETQYF
TGTGCCAGCAGACCCCGGACAGCTCAAGAGACCCAGTACTTC